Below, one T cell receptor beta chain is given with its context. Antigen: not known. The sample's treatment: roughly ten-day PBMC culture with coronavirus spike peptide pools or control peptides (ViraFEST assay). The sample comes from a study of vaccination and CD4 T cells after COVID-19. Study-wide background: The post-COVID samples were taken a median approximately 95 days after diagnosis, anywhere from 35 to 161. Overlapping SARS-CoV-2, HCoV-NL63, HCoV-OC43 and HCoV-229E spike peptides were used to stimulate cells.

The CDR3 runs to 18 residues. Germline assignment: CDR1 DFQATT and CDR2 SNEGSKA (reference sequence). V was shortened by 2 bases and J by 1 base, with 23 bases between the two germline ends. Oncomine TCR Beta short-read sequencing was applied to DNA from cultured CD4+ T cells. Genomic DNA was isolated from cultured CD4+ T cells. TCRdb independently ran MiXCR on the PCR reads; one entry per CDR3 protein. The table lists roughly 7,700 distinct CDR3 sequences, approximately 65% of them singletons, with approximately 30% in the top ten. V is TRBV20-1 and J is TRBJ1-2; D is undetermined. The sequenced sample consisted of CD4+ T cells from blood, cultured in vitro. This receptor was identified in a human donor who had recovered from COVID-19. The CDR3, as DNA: TGCAGTGCTAGACTGACATTTACCCCGGACGGATATAACTATGGCTACACCTTC. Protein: CSARLTFTPDGYNYGYTF.